This T cell receptor beta chain was recovered during a study of read filtering for tumor transcriptome and immune sequencing. CDR3 size: 16 residues. The junction had 6 bases not matched to a gene; V was cut back by 2 bases and J by 0 bases. Germline CDR1 MGHRA, CDR2 YSYEKL. This clonotype has a count of ten or more. Molecular barcoded adaptors covering alpha/delta and beta/gamma chains were used on approximately 440 ng RNA. TCRdb itself ran the reads through MiXCR, one entry per CDR3 protein. The profile covers about 48,000 distinct CDR3 sequences, with approximately 19% appearing a single time and 15% taken by the ten largest.

This sequence was found in a donor at least 40 years old with multiple myeloma. The chain recombines TRBV4-1 with TRBJ1-1; 7 positions match TRBD1. The source material was a population of CD138-negative cells sorted from bone marrow. DNA of the CDR3: TGCGCCAGCAGCCAACTTCTGGGACAGATGAACACTGAAGCTTTCTTT. Its translation: CASSQLLGQMNTEAFF.